These 13 T cell receptor beta chains were sequenced from one sample in a study of T cell responses to AZD1222 COVID-19 vaccine. TCRdb's table, derived via immunoSEQ multiplex PCR, lists solely in-frame clones and lacks some. Of 150,000 to 200,000 clones listed, roughly 89% were seen once; the top ten hold around 1.6%. The sequencing used peripheral blood, collected on day 0 of AZD1222 vaccination. The origin of the receptors is an adult in good health.

J is TRBJ2-1 and V is TRBV7-2; no clear D. V lost 4 bases and J 8 bases, leaving 9 bases between the germline ends. The CDR3 spans 12 residues. The germline CDR1 and CDR2 sequences are SGHTA and FQGNSA. The CDR3 bases are TGTGCCAGCAGCTCTCTAAAGCATGAGCAGTTCTTC. Translated, it gives CASSSLKHEQFF.

V gene TRBV7-2 combines with J gene TRBJ2-7, with 7 bases identical to TRBD1. Trimming took 1 base from V and 1 from J; bases not matched to a gene: 10. The CDR3 spans 17 residues. Germline CDR1 and CDR2: SGHTA and FQGNSA. The DNA of the CDR3 is TGTGCCAGCAGCTTAGAGGGGGCCCGTTCAAGGTCCTACGAGCAGTACTTC. It yields the protein CASSLEGARSRSYEQYF. Together with reference TRBV7-2 and TRBJ2-7, the CDR3 gives the full variable domain: GAGVSQSPSNKVTEKGKDVELRCDPISGHTALYWYRQSLGQGLEFLIYFQGNSAPDKSGLPSDRFSAERTGGSVSTLTIQRTQQEDSAVYLCASSLEGARSRSYEQYFGPGTRLTVT.

The chain carries TRBV7-9 and TRBJ1-5; 7 bases are shared with TRBD1. The CDR3 runs 15 residues. V shed 5 bases and J 3 bases; nucleotides not matched to a gene: 7. Germline CDR1 and CDR2: SEHNR and FQNEAQ (reference sequence). CDR3 region: CASSAGGTVNQPQHF. CDR3 nucleotides: TGTGCCAGCAGCGCGGGCGGGACAGTCAATCAGCCCCAGCATTTT.

CDR3 nucleotides: TGTGCCAGCAGTGGGAACACTGAAGCTTTCTTT. Translated: CASSGNTEAFF. The chain is built from TRBV27 and TRBJ1-1; D remains unclear. V dropped 5 bases and J dropped 1 base, with 2 bases sitting between them. CDR1 MNHEY and CDR2 SMNVEV come from the germline V gene (reference sequence). The CDR3 contains 11 residues.

The chain recombines TRBV6-5 with TRBJ1-2, with 12 bases fitting TRBD1. The CDR3 has 14 residues. The V gene end was trimmed by 6 bases and the J gene end by 8 bases; junction bases not matched to a gene: 7. Germline V lookup: CDR1 MNHEY, CDR2 SVGAGI. The CDR3 region is CASRAGTGGRGYTF. The CDR3 nucleotides are TGTGCCAGCAGAGCCGGGACAGGGGGCCGGGGCTACACCTTC.

The chain links TRBV10-2 to TRBJ2-7, with D perhaps matching TRBD2 (5 bases). The CDR3 sequence is 13 residues long. Trimming took 8 bases from V and 1 from J, leaving 12 bases between them. CDR1 and CDR2 (germline): WSHSY, SAAADI. CDR3 loop: CASHRESSYEQYF. The CDR3 DNA follows: TGCGCCAGCCACCGGGAATCTTCCTACGAGCAGTACTTC.

This chain connects TRBV18 to TRBJ2-5; D possibly corresponds to TRBD1 (5 bases). Trimming left V 5 bases short and J 1 base short, with 5 bases between. Germline V lookup: CDR1 KGHSH, CDR2 LQKENI. The CDR3 spans 12 residues. Here the CDR3 DNA reads TGTGCCAGCTCAGACAGCCAAGAGACCCAGTACTTC. Translated, it gives CASSDSQETQYF.

This clone has only one observation. The rearrangement links TRBV7-9 to TRBJ2-3; tentatively, D is TRBD2 (6 bases). V was shortened by 4 bases and J by 2 bases, with 16 bases between the two germline ends. The V gene's germline CDR1 is SEHNR and CDR2 FQNEAQ (reference sequence). There are 16 residues in the CDR3. CDR3 region: CASSSPGAPHTDTQYF. CDR3 in DNA: TGTGCCAGCAGCTCCCCGGGAGCGCCCCACACAGATACGCAGTATTTT.

The V call is TRBV6-6, the J call TRBJ1-5; D remains unclear. V was shortened by 2 bases and J by 6 bases, with 11 bases between the two germline ends. There are 14 residues in the CDR3. The germline V gene has CDR1 MNHNY and CDR2 SVGAGI (reference sequence). The CDR3 region has the DNA TGTGCCAGCAGTTACGGTGGGGTGAGTCAGCCCCAGCATTTT. Amino acid sequence: CASSYGGVSQPQHF.

This chain links TRBV6-2 or TRBV6-3 with TRBJ2-7; D unclear. Per germline, CDR1 MNHEY and CDR2 SVGEGT. The V end lost 5 bases, the J end lost 2 bases, and 10 bases lay between the germline ends. This CDR3 is 13 amino acids long. Here the CDR3 DNA reads TGTGCCAGCAGTATCCCTCTACCCTACGAGCAGTACTTC. The encoded protein is CASSIPLPYEQYF.

The chain uses TRBV5-6 and TRBJ2-3, with D unclear. With 0 bases removed from V and 14 bases from J, the gap between germline ends came to 13 bases. Germline values: CDR1 SGHDT, CDR2 YYEEEE. The CDR3 loop spans 12 amino acids. The CDR3 spells CASSLVRSRGYF. The CDR3 DNA reads TGTGCCAGCAGCTTGGTGAGGTCGCGCGGGTATTTT.

The sample holds a few counts of this clone. The chain uses TRBV7-6 and TRBJ1-1; D remains unclear. Trimming shortened V by 1 base and J by 0 bases, and 12 bases separated the two germline ends. Germline V lookup: CDR1 SGHVS, CDR2 FNYEAQ. The CDR3 loop spans 16 amino acids. In nucleotides, the CDR3 is TGTGCCAGCAGCTTAGGGGCCGGCGTCATGAACACTGAAGCTTTCTTT. Translating gives CASSLGAGVMNTEAFF.

This clone was counted between two and nine times. The chain employs TRBV3-1 (or the pseudogene TRBV3-2) and TRBJ2-5, with 12 bases that match TRBD1. In germline, CDR1 is LGHDT, CDR2 YNNKEL (reference sequence). The CDR3 has 15 residues. V shed 5 bases and J 5 bases; nucleotides not matched to a gene: 6. The CDR3 protein is CASSRGTGGTETQYF. The CDR3 DNA is TGTGCCAGCAGCAGAGGGACAGGGGGCACGGAGACCCAGTACTTC.